This T cell receptor (beta chain) stems from a study of shared clonotypes between healthy human individuals (dated by TCRdb to about 2020). Describing the broader study: Two women and a few men aged 18 to 49 years were included in the cohort. Between about 0.85 and 9.5 billion PBMCs per donor were obtained by leukapheresis. Different laboratories and diverse techniques were used to prepare libraries and sequence TCR repertoires, to increase sequencing depth and limit assay-specific biases. The study deeply sequenced blood TCR repertoires of 5 or 6 healthy adults to estimate repertoire size and the extent of clonotype sharing between individuals.

Findings and caveats that apply to the study as a whole: Sampling was restricted to blood, and TCR repertoires in tissue are likely to differ from TCR repertoires in blood. Based on pairwise subsampling, the degree of clonotype sharing among donors was expected to be affected by sequencing depth. The genetic and exposure-history diversity represented was limited by the small number of donors.

The donors were healthy, HIV-negative adults with no recently reported acute infections or vaccinations. Every donor was a Caucasian adult residing in Nashville, Tennessee, USA. For unsorted samples, 90 million or so PBMCs were counted and genomic DNA was extracted with the QIAamp DNA Blood Mini kit. Blood was collected by leukapheresis, and PBMCs were isolated by Ficoll-Histopaque density gradient centrifugation and then cryopreserved in liquid nitrogen vapor phase. TCR CDR3 regions were amplified from genomic DNA by multiplex PCR using the deep immunoSEQ assay. Extracted genomic DNA from each cell subset was distributed evenly across all wells of several immunoSEQ 96-well plates, and each plate was treated as a replicate. For unsorted PBMC, each replicate PCR was loaded with about 300 ng genomic DNA, equivalent to about 30,000 T cell genomes. Ten immunoSEQ deep assay plates were used to sequence unsorted PBMC genomic DNA. Purified libraries were quantified with a Qubit 3.0 fluorometer, sized on a Bioanalyzer 2100, and re-quantified with the KAPA Library Quantification kit. A separate single-read 150-cycle Illumina NextSeq 550 flow cell was used to sequence each immunoSEQ 96-well plate. On the authors' methods: Because the immunoSEQ output held only junctional sequences and lacked quality scores, the filtering could not match the filtering applied to full-length reads. Sequences were annotated with PyIR, a Python wrapper for IgBLAST v1.9, and V/J genes and CDR3 were assigned using IMGT germline references. Reads were removed for weak V/J assignments (E-value above 1e-6), missing CDR3, stop codons, out-of-frame junctions, or ambiguous translated residues. V3J clonotypes were defined as sequences sharing an identical inferred V gene, J gene, and CDR3 amino acid sequence. Percentage overlap between repertoires was computed as shared unique clonotypes divided by the size of the smaller repertoire. Three approaches were used to assess repertoire richness: RTK rarefaction, the Chao1 estimator, and Recon v2.1 estimates of unobserved clonotypes. TCRdb limited this immuneACCESS table to in-frame rearrangements with V and J called. A share of clones is missing; checked studies link under half to unresolved V genes, and the rest is unexplained. The V and J calls and clone size are taken from that table; D and trimming were inferred from the DNA. This sample has about half a million clones in its table, and around 79% of those were observed once. The ten largest clones represent about 12% of the sample.

Trimmed from V: 4 bases; trimmed from J: 6 bases; junction bases lacking a gene match: 3. The CDR3 numbers 14 residues from cysteine through phenylalanine. Only the CDR3 DNA stays, 42 bases, in frame from base 1. Taken from the germline V gene (reference sequence), the CDR1 and CDR2 loops are SGHNT and YYREEE. Of note for this clone: Its antigen target is currently unknown. No quality values exist for individual bases; no much larger clone is one base distant.

Sequenced: PBMCs. The rearranged chain carries TRBV5-4 and TRBJ2-2; TRBD2 agrees with 10 junctional bases. The receptor's source is a woman aged 40 to 50 in good health. Some clones in this sample may be carry-over from other donors' samples. CDR3 region: CASSPSGSPGELFF. The DNA is TGTGCCAGCAGCCCTAGCGGGAGCCCCGGGGAGCTGTTTTTT.